The next 12 T cell receptor beta chains were all read from a single sample in a study of blood T cell repertoires in COVID-19. Libraries were prepared by immunoSEQ multiplex PCR; TCRdb keeps only in-frame clonotypes and omits some of them. The data show about 170,000 clones, roughly 80% seen once. Sequenced input: peripheral blood. The receptors originated from a woman aged 80 or over with COVID-19, enrolled during active disease.

This chain connects TRBV21-1 to TRBJ2-1; the table's D call of TRBD2 was not tested on the DNA. TRBV21-1 is shown as a pseudogene. The CDR3 length is 21 residues. CDR3 DNA sequence: TGTGCCAGCAGCAAACTGACCAACGTGAGAGTACCGAGCGGGTGGGTGGATGAGCAGTTCTTC. It translates to CASSKLTNVRVPSGWVDEQFF.

This clone was seen a few times. V usage is TRBV7-8 and J usage is TRBJ1-1; the match to TRBD1 covers 9 bases. CDR1 and CDR2 from the germline V gene are SGHVS and FQNEAQ. Trimming cost V 1 base and J 4 bases; bases outside gene matches: 7. The CDR3 is 16 residues long. CDR3 amino acids: CASSLVSGQGATEAFF. In DNA, the CDR3 is TGTGCCAGCAGCTTAGTTTCGGGACAGGGAGCCACTGAAGCTTTCTTT.

The V call is TRBV7-8, the J call TRBJ1-5; TRBD1 matches 11 bases. The junction had 7 bases not matched to a gene; V was cut back by 3 bases and J by 6 bases. The CDR3 contains 16 residues. CDR1 and CDR2 (germline): SGHVS, FQNEAQ. CDR3 nucleotide sequence: TGTGCCAGCAGCTTCAGACCGGGACAGGGGGGTCAGCCCCAGCATTTT. Its translation: CASSFRPGQGGQPQHF.

The J gene is TRBJ2-2, the V gene TRBV5-1; tentative D call: TRBD1 (6 bases). The CDR3 contains 13 residues. The V gene lost 4 bases and the J gene lost 5 bases, with 9 bases spanning the gap. The germline gives CDR1 SGHRS, CDR2 YFSETQ. The CDR3 DNA follows: TGCGCCAGCAGCATAACAGGGACCGGGGAGCTGTTTTTT. Translated, it gives CASSITGTGELFF.

CDR3 nucleotide sequence: TGTGCCAGCTCACCAGGGACAGCGACTAACTATGGCTACACCTTC. This sequence encodes CASSPGTATNYGYTF. This chain uses TRBV18 with TRBJ1-2; 7 bases agree with TRBD1. The CDR3 has 15 amino acids. V shed 2 bases and J 0 bases; nucleotides not matched to a gene: 3. Germline CDR1 reads KGHSH; CDR2 reads LQKENI. The whole variable domain, remainder taken from reference TRBV18 and TRBJ1-2, is NAGVMQNPRHLVRRRGQEARLRCSPMKGHSHVYWYRQLPEEGLKFMVYLQKENIIDESGMPKERFSAEFPKEGPSILRIQQVVRGDSAAYFCASSPGTATNYGYTFGSGTRLTVV.

CDR3 region: CASSPTGGTEAFF. CDR3 bases: TGTGCCAGTAGCCCGACAGGGGGGACTGAAGCTTTCTTT. V usage is TRBV19 and J usage is TRBJ1-1, with 9 positions matching TRBD1. Trimming removed 6 bases from V and 5 bases from J; junction bases left unmatched: 4. This CDR3 has 13 amino acids. Germline CDR1 and CDR2: LNHDA and SQIVND (reference sequence).

V and J are TRBV3-1 (or the pseudogene TRBV3-2) and TRBJ1-6; 8 bases fit TRBD1. Germline-derived CDR1 and CDR2 are LGHDT and YNNKEL (reference sequence). Losses at the gene ends were 3 bases for V and 9 bases for J; bases not matched to a gene: 4. The CDR3 totals 14 residues. The CDR3 loop reads CASSQDRVFSPLHF. The CDR3 DNA reads as TGTGCCAGCAGCCAGGACAGGGTATTTTCACCCCTCCACTTT.

The chain recombines TRBV6-5 with TRBJ2-1; the match to TRBD2 covers 8 bases. CDR3 length: 16 residues. Germline CDR1 is MNHEY and CDR2 is SVGAGI. V dropped 4 bases and J dropped 6; count of bases not matched to a gene: 11. The CDR3 nucleotides are TGTGCCAGCAGTTCTCTATTGCGGGGGGCGGTCAATGAGCAGTTCTTC. This encodes CASSSLLRGAVNEQFF.

This clone appeared a single time. This chain joins TRBV12-3 or TRBV12-4 and TRBJ2-7, with D possibly matching TRBD1 (5 bases). Trimming removed 6 bases at V and 6 bases at J, with 12 bases between. The CDR3 is made up of 12 amino acids. The CDR3 DNA is TGTGCCAGCAGCCTGGGGCAGGGCGAGCAGTACTTC. Its protein product is CASSLGQGEQYF.

This chain joins TRBV10-3 and TRBJ2-7; D is ambiguous. Germline V gene sequence: CDR1 ENHRY, CDR2 SYGVKD. Trimming cost V 10 bases and J 6 bases, with 16 bases left between them. The CDR3 runs 12 residues. For the CDR3, the DNA is TGTGCCACGAGAACCTCAGGTGGCGAGCAGTACTTC. Protein product: CATRTSGGEQYF.

The chain has TRBV24-1 and TRBJ1-1; D uncertain. The CDR3 loop spans 13 amino acids. The V end lost 7 bases, the J end lost 1 base, and 9 bases lay between the germline ends. Germline lookup yields CDR1 KGHDR and CDR2 SFDVKD. The CDR3: CATRRQQNTEAFF. CDR3 in DNA: TGTGCCACCAGGCGACAACAGAACACTGAAGCTTTCTTT.

This clone appeared a single time. The chain is built from TRBV3-1 (or the pseudogene TRBV3-2) and TRBJ1-1; 8 nucleotides match TRBD1. J gave up 4 bases and V 6 bases, and 7 bases lay outside the gene matches. The CDR3 sequence is 14 residues long. The germline V gene encodes CDR1 LGHDT and CDR2 YNNKEL (reference sequence). The CDR3 coding sequence is TGTGCCAGCAGGTCAGGGGGCGCGGGCACTGAAGCTTTCTTT. Translation gives CASRSGGAGTEAFF.